This T cell receptor beta chain was recorded in a study of PD-1 blockade in classical Hodgkin lymphoma. As for the study in general: Every 2 weeks, patients got 3 mg/kg intravenous nivolumab.

Here immunoSEQ multiplex PCR was the method, and the copy in TCRdb shows in-frame clones only, minus some. The sample contains tens of thousands of clones, 80% to 90% of which appear only once. General study points: Patients with an early start, nivolumab under 1 year after ASCT, were excluded.

Exposure to brentuximab vedotin varied, and each patient had relapsed following autologous stem cell transplantation. When best responses were assessed, they were complete response, partial response or progressive disease. The CDR3 runs 11 residues. V dropped 3 bases and J dropped 0 bases, with 3 bases sitting between them. Germline V gives CDR1 DFQATT, CDR2 SNEGSKA (reference sequence). This clone has just a few counts. Its specificity is not known. This sequence was found in a human donor with classical Hodgkin lymphoma. This chain connects TRBV20-1 to TRBJ2-7; D remains unclear. This sample comprised peripheral blood mononuclear cells (PBMCs), obtained before the second cycle of nivolumab. This CDR3 reads CSASPSYEQYF. The CDR3 coding sequence is TGCAGTGCTAGTCCCTCCTACGAGCAGTACTTC.